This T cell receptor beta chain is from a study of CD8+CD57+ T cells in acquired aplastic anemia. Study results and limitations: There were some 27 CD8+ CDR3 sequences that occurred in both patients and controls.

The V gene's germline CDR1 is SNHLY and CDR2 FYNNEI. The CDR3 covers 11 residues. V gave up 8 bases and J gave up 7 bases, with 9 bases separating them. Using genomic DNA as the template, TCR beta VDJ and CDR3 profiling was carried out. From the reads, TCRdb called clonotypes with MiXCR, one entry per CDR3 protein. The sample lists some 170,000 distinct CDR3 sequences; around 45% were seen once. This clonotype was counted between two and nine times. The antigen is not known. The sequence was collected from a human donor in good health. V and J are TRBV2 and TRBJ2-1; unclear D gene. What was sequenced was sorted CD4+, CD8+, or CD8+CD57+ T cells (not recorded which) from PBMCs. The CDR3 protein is CASGLGNEQFF. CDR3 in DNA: TGTGCCAGCGGCCTGGGGAATGAGCAGTTCTTC. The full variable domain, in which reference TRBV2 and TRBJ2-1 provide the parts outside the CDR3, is EPEVTQTPSHQVTQMGQEVILRCVPISNHLYFYWYRQILGQKVEFLVSFYNNEISEKSEIFDDQFSVERPDGSNFTLKIRSTKLEDSAMYFCASGLGNEQFFGPGTRLTVL.